The sample holds many counts of the clone carrying this T cell receptor (beta chain). What it recognizes is unknown. The sample belongs to a study of identical twins. Study-level findings and limits: Abundant beta clonotypes from cord blood had fewer insertions, unlike memory repertoires, which showed none.

The germline V gene encodes CDR1 KGHSY and CDR2 FQNENV. The ends were cut back, 0 bases at V and 4 bases at J, with 10 bases in the middle. There are 14 residues in the CDR3. The cDNA had a unique molecular identifier and a template-switch universal primer site. From the 5' RACE reads, TCRdb called clonotypes with MiXCR, one entry per CDR3 protein. This table has 750,000 to 950,000 distinct CDR3 sequences, 10% to 15% appearing once. The sample was also reused in another study, on yellow fever vaccine responses in identical twins. This second study notes: The authors reported partly convergent, partly personalized vaccine responses in identical twins.

This clonotype originated in a woman between 18 and 29 years old in good health. V gene TRBV16 combines with J gene TRBJ2-7; D might be TRBD2 (6 bases). What was sequenced was PBMCs. CDR3 in amino acids: CASSQSPGRYEQYF. Written as DNA, the CDR3 is TGTGCCAGCAGCCAATCCCCAGGGAGGTACGAGCAGTACTTC. The full variable domain, completed using reference TRBV16 and TRBJ2-7, is GEEVAQTPKHLVRGEGQKAKLYCAPIKGHSYVFWYQQVLKNEFKFLISFQNENVFDETGMPKERFSAKCLPNSPCSLEIQATKLEDSAVYFCASSQSPGRYEQYFGPGTRLTVT.